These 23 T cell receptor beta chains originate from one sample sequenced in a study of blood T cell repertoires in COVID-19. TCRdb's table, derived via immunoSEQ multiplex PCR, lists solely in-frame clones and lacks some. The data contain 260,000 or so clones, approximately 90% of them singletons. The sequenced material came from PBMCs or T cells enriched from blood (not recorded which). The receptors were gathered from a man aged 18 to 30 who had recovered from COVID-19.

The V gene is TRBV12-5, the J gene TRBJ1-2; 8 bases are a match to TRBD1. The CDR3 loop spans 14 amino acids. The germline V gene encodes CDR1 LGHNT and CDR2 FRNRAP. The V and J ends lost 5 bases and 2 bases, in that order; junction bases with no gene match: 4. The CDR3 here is CASGQTGENYGYTF. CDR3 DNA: TGTGCTAGTGGTCAGACAGGGGAGAACTATGGCTACACCTTC. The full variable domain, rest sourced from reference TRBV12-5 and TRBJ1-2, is DARVTQTPRHKVTEMGQEVTMRCQPILGHNTVFWYRQTMMQGLELLAYFRNRAPLDDSGMPKDRFSAEMPDATLATLKIQPSEPRDSAVYFCASGQTGENYGYTFGSGTRLTVV.

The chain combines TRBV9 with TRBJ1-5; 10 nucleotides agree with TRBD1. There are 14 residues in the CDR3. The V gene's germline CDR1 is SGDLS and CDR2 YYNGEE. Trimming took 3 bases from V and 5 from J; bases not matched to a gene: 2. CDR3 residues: CASSATGGDQPQHF. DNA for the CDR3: TGTGCCAGCAGCGCGACAGGGGGCGATCAGCCCCAGCATTTT.

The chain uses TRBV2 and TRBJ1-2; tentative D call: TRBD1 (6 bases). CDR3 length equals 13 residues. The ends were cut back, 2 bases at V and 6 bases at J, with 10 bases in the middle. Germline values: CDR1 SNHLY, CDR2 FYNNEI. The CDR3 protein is CASSERDTHGYTF. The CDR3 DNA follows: TGTGCCAGCAGTGAACGGGACACTCATGGCTACACCTTC.

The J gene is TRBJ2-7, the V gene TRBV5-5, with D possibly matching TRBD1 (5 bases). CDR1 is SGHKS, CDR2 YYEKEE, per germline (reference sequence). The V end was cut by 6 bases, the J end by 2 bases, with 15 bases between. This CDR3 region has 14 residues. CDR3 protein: CASTWGQGAYEQYF. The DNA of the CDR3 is TGTGCCAGCACCTGGGGTCAGGGCGCCTACGAGCAGTACTTC.

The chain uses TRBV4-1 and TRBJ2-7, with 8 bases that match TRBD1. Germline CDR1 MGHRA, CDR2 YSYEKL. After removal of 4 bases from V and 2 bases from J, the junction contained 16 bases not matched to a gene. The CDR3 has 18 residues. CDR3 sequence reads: CASSPLHVALDRAYEQYF. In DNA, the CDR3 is TGCGCCAGCAGCCCACTTCATGTAGCGCTGGACAGGGCCTACGAGCAGTACTTC.

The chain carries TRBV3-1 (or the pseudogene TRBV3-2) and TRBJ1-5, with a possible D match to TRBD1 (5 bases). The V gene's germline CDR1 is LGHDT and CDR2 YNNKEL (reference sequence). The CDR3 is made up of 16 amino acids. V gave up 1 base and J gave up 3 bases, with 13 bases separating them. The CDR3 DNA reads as TGTGCCAGCAGCCAAGGGGTTGGAGGGGCCAATCAGCCCCAGCATTTT. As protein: CASSQGVGGANQPQHF.

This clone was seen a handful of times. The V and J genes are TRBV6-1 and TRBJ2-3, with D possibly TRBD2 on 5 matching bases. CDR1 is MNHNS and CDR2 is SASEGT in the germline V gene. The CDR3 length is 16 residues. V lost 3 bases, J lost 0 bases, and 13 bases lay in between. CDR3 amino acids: CASSDLSGSSTDTQYF. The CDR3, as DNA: TGTGCCAGCAGTGACCTCAGCGGATCTAGCACAGATACGCAGTATTTT.

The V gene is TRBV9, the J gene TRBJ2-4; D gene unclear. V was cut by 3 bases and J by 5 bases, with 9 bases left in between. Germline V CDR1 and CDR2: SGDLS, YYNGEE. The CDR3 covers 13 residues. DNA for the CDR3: TGTGCCAGCAGCGGTTACTACGAAAACATTCAGTACTTC. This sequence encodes CASSGYYENIQYF.

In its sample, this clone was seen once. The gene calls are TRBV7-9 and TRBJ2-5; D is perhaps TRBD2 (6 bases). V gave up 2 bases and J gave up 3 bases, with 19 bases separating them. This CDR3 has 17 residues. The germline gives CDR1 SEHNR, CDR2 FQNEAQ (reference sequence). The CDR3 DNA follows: TGTGCCAGCAGCTTACGACTAGGGCTAGGCCGAGAAGAGACCCAGTACTTC. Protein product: CASSLRLGLGREETQYF.

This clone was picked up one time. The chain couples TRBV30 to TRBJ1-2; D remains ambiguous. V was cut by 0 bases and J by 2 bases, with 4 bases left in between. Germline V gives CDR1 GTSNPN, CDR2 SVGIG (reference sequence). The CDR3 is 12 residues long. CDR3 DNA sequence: TGTGCCTGGAGTGTACTGAACTATGGCTACACCTTC. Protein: CAWSVLNYGYTF.

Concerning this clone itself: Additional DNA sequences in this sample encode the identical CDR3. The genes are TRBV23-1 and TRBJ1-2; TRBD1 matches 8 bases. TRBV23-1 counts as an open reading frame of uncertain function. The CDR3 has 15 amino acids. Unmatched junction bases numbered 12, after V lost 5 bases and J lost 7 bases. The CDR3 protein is CASSVRQGRTRGYTF. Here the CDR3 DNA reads TGCGCCAGCAGTGTACGACAGGGGAGGACGCGTGGCTACACCTTC.

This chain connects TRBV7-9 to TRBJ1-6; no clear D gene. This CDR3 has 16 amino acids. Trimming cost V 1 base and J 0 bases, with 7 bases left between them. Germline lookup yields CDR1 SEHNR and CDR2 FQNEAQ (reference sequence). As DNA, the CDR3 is TGTGCCAGCAGCTTAGGCGTTAGCTCCTATAATTCACCCCTCCACTTT. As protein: CASSLGVSSYNSPLHF.

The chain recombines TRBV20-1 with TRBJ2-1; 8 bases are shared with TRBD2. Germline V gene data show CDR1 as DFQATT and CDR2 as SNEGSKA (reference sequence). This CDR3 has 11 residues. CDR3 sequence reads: CRVLDGGAEFF. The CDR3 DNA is TGCAGAGTGCTAGACGGGGGGGCGGAGTTCTTC.

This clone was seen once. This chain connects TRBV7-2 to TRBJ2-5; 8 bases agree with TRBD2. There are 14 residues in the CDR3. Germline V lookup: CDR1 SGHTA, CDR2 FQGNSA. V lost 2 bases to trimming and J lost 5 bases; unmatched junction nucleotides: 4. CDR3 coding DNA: TGTGCCAGCAGCTTATCGGGGGGGCAGGAGACCCAGTACTTC. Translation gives CASSLSGGQETQYF.

In DNA form, the CDR3 reads TGTGCCAGCAGTACAGGACATATATCTGGAAACACCATATATTTT. Protein sequence: CASSTGHISGNTIYF. The rearrangement links TRBV6-5 to TRBJ1-3, with D perhaps TRBD1 (5 bases). Trimming shortened V by 5 bases and J by 1 base, and 12 bases separated the two germline ends. This CDR3 spans 15 amino acids. CDR1 MNHEY and CDR2 SVGAGI come from the germline V gene.

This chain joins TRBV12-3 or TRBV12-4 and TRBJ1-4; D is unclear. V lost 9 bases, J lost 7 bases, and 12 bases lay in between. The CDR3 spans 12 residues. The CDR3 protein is CASGEVGEKLFF. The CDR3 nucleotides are TGTGCCAGTGGGGAGGTCGGTGAAAAACTGTTTTTT.

For the CDR3, the DNA is TGTGCCATCAGTGACCTACAAAGGACTAGCGTCAGTGAGCAGTTCTTC. It codes for CAISDLQRTSVSEQFF. The V gene is TRBV10-3, the J gene TRBJ2-1; 9 bases align to TRBD2. CDR1 is ENHRY and CDR2 is SYGVKD in the germline V gene. Trimming at V came to 3 bases and at J to 9 bases, leaving 12 bases not matched to a gene. The CDR3 is 16 amino acids.

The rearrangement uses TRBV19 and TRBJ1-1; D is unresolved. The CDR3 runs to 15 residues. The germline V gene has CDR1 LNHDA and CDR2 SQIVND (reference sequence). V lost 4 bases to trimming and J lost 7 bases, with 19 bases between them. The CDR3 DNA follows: TGTGCCAGTAGTAGCGCCCTCCGAGGTGAGAATGAAGCTTTCTTT. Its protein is CASSSALRGENEAFF.

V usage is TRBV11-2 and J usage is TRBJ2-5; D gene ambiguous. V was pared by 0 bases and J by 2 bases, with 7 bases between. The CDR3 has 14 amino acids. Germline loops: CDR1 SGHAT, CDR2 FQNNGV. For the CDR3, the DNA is TGTGCCAGCAGCTTAGAGAGATGGCAAGAGACCCAGTACTTC. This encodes CASSLERWQETQYF.

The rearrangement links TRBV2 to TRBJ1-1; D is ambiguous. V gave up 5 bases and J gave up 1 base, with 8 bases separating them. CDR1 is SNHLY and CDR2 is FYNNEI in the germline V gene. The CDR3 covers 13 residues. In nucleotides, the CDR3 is TGTGCCAGCAGTCGACATGAGAACACTGAAGCTTTCTTT. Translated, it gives CASSRHENTEAFF.

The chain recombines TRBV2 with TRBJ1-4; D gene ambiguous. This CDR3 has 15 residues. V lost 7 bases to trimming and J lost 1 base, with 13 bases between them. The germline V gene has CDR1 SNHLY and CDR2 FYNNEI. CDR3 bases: TGTGCCAGCATGTCCCCACGGGAAACTAATGAAAAACTGTTTTTT. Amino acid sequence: CASMSPRETNEKLFF.

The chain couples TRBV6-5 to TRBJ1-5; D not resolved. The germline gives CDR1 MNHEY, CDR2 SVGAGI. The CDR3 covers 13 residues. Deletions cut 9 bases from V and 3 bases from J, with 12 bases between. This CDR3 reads CASSRYINQPQHF. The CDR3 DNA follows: TGTGCCAGTTCCAGATACATCAATCAGCCCCAGCATTTT.

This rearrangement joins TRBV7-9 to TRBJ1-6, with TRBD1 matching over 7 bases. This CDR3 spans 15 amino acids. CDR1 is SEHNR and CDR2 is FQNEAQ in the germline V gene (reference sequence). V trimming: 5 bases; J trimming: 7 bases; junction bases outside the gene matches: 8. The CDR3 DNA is TGTGCCAGCAGCCCTACCGGGACAGAAAATTCACCCCTCCACTTT. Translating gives CASSPTGTENSPLHF.